Each of the 17 T cell receptor beta chains below was sequenced from the same sample in a study of shared clonotypes between healthy human individuals. The protocol was immunoSEQ multiplex PCR, while the TCRdb copy is restricted to in-frame clones and leaves out a portion. The sample consists of 2 million to 2.5 million clones, 95% of them appearing once. Specimen: naive CD4+ T cells sorted from blood. Subset meaning: CD45RA+ positively selected. The receptor set was obtained from a man between 18 and 35 years old in good health.

V gene TRBV27 combines with J gene TRBJ2-5, with D uncertain. CDR1 and CDR2 (germline): MNHEY, SMNVEV (reference sequence). The CDR3 is 12 residues long. Deletions cut 2 bases from V and 4 bases from J, with 5 bases between. The DNA of the CDR3 is TGTGCCAGCAGTTTAAAGGGAGAGACCCAGTACTTC. It encodes CASSLKGETQYF.

The J gene is TRBJ2-1, the V gene TRBV6-4; D might be TRBD2 (6 bases). The CDR3 spans 15 residues. Germline V gene sequence: CDR1 MRHNA, CDR2 SNTAGT. V dropped 5 bases and J dropped 4 bases, with 15 bases sitting between them. The DNA for the CDR3 is TGTGCCAGCAGTCCCCAAGTGGGGGGTTACAATGAGCAGTTCTTC. Its translation: CASSPQVGGYNEQFF.

The chain joins TRBV28 to TRBJ1-4; a possible D gene is TRBD1 (5 bases). CDR1 and CDR2 (germline): MDHEN, SYDVKM. The V and J ends lost 6 bases and 8 bases respectively, with 19 bases between them. The CDR3 has 15 residues. The CDR3 here is CASRGRPQGWEKLFF. The DNA of the CDR3 is TGTGCCAGCAGAGGCCGGCCCCAGGGTTGGGAAAAACTGTTTTTT.

The gene calls are TRBV2 and TRBJ2-2; D possibly corresponds to TRBD2 (6 bases). CDR1 is SNHLY and CDR2 is FYNNEI in the germline V gene. The V end lost 1 base, the J end lost 5 bases, and 11 bases lay between the germline ends. The CDR3 totals 15 residues. CDR3 in DNA: TGTGCCAGCAGTGAAGGACTAGGGAAAACCGGGGAGCTGTTTTTT. It translates to CASSEGLGKTGELFF.

The chain combines TRBV4-1 with TRBJ2-3; TRBD2 matches 10 bases. The CDR3 has 17 residues. The V gene's germline CDR1 is MGHRA and CDR2 YSYEKL. With 0 bases clipped from V and 2 bases from J, the junction kept 5 bases outside the gene matches. Here the CDR3 DNA reads TGCGCCAGCAGCCAAGATTGGAGCGGGAGGGCCACAGATACGCAGTATTTT. This translates into CASSQDWSGRATDTQYF.

The chain combines TRBV5-1 with TRBJ1-2; D is possibly TRBD1 (6 bases). V lost 1 base and J lost 3, with 13 bases in between. The CDR3 totals 15 residues. Germline V gene data show CDR1 as SGHRS and CDR2 as YFSETQ. CDR3 nucleotide sequence: TGCGCCAGCAGCTTGACCGCAGGGGTTGACTATGGCTACACCTTC. It translates to CASSLTAGVDYGYTF. Full variable domain (rest looked up from reference TRBV5-1 and TRBJ1-2): KAGVTQTPRYLIKTRGQQVTLSCSPISGHRSVSWYQQTPGQGLQFLFEYFSETQRNKGNFPGRFSGRQFSNSRSEMNVSTLELGDSALYLCASSLTAGVDYGYTFGSGTRLTVV.

The V call is TRBV18, the J call TRBJ1-4; D is ambiguous. The V gene's germline CDR1 is KGHSH and CDR2 LQKENI. The CDR3 extends over 16 amino acids. Trimming shortened V by 6 bases and J by 0 bases, and 14 bases separated the two germline ends. The CDR3, as DNA: TGTGCCAGCTCTCTCTTCACCGTTGCAACTAATGAAAAACTGTTTTTT. This codes for CASSLFTVATNEKLFF.

As to this clone: The sample contains more than one DNA sequence encoding this CDR3. V gene TRBV12-5 combines with J gene TRBJ2-7, with no clear D. This CDR3 has 12 residues. Looked up from germline, CDR1 is LGHNT and CDR2 is FRNRAP. Trimming pared 1 base from V and 4 bases from J, leaving 5 bases between. CDR3 DNA sequence: TGTGCTAGTGGTTTGGATGGGTACGAGCAGTACTTC. Its protein is CASGLDGYEQYF.

V is TRBV6-6 and J is TRBJ2-3; unclear D gene. Germline loops: CDR1 MNHNY, CDR2 SVGAGI (reference sequence). The germline V and J ends were trimmed by 7 bases and 0 bases, with 17 bases remaining between them. The CDR3 contains 16 residues. CDR3 in DNA: TGTGCCAGCACCCCAGGCGGAACATCTAGCACAGATACGCAGTATTTT. This codes for CASTPGGTSSTDTQYF.

The CDR3 DNA follows: TGTGCCAGCAGCCGCCGACAGGGAGTTAACACCGGGGAGCTGTTTTTT. Protein sequence: CASSRRQGVNTGELFF. The rearrangement uses TRBV14 and TRBJ2-2, with 7 bases lining up with TRBD1. Germline V lookup: CDR1 SGHDN, CDR2 FVKESK. The V gene end was trimmed by 4 bases and the J gene end by 2 bases; junction bases not matched to a gene: 7. The length of the CDR3 is 16 residues.

The chain carries TRBV10-2 and TRBJ1-5; 8 bases are shared with TRBD1. Trimming cost V 3 bases and J 7 bases; bases outside gene matches: 5. CDR3 length: 14 amino acids. Germline V gives CDR1 WSHSY, CDR2 SAAADI. The CDR3 here is CASSDDRGGQPQHF. In DNA form, the CDR3 reads TGCGCCAGCAGTGACGACAGGGGAGGGCAGCCCCAGCATTTT.

The rearrangement joins TRBV4-2 to TRBJ2-2, with 9 bases lining up with TRBD2. This CDR3 has 15 residues. V was clipped by 1 base and J by 6 bases; unmatched bases: 3. The germline V gene encodes CDR1 LGHNA and CDR2 YNFKEQ. CDR3 sequence: CASSQGGTSPGELFF. CDR3 in DNA: TGTGCCAGCAGCCAAGGAGGGACTAGCCCCGGGGAGCTGTTTTTT.

This chain uses TRBV6-1 with TRBJ2-7, with 8 bases matching TRBD2. With 7 bases clipped from V and 2 bases from J, the junction kept 10 bases outside the gene matches. Germline lookup yields CDR1 MNHNS and CDR2 SASEGT. The CDR3 consists of 15 residues. CDR3 protein: CASTRAGGDAYEQYF. The CDR3 DNA is TGTGCCAGCACCCGGGCGGGGGGCGATGCCTACGAGCAGTACTTC.

The chain couples TRBV4-1 to TRBJ2-5; 9 positions match TRBD2. The germline CDR1 and CDR2 sequences are MGHRA and YSYEKL. The CDR3 spans 17 residues. J was trimmed by 4 bases and V by 0 bases; bases with no gene match: 9. CDR3 in amino acids: CASSQDRETSGAETQYF. The CDR3 DNA reads as TGCGCCAGCAGCCAAGATCGGGAGACTAGCGGCGCAGAGACCCAGTACTTC.

The chain uses TRBV6-1 and TRBJ2-5; D call uncertain. The CDR3 contains 13 residues. V dropped 0 bases and J dropped 6 bases, with 8 bases sitting between them. Germline CDR1 reads MNHNS; CDR2 reads SASEGT. The CDR3 sequence: CASSEAVVQTQYF. DNA for the CDR3: TGTGCCAGCAGTGAAGCTGTGGTGCAGACCCAGTACTTC.

Regarding this clone: Within the sample, other DNA sequences also encode this same CDR3. This chain connects TRBV5-4 to TRBJ2-5; 8 bases are shared with TRBD2. Germline V gene data show CDR1 as SGHNT and CDR2 as YYREEE (reference sequence). The CDR3 sequence is 13 residues long. J was trimmed by 5 bases and V by 2 bases; bases with no gene match: 2. Here the CDR3 DNA reads TGTGCCAGCAGCTTACCTAGCGGGGAGACCCAGTACTTC. This encodes CASSLPSGETQYF.

This chain connects TRBV9 to TRBJ1-4, with a tentative D call TRBD1 (5 bases). CDR1 and CDR2 (germline): SGDLS, YYNGEE. V lost 0 bases to trimming and J lost 7 bases, with 13 bases between them. This CDR3 has 15 amino acids. CDR3 bases: TGTGCCAGCAGCGTAGAGGGTGGCAGGGCTGAAAAACTGTTTTTT. Translated, it gives CASSVEGGRAEKLFF.